Each of the 11 T cell receptor beta chains below was sequenced from the same sample in a study of graft-versus-host responses after intestinal transplantation. Profiling relied on immunoSEQ multiplex PCR, and the TCRdb table lists in-frame clones only, not all of them. The table includes about 90,000 clones, over 85% detected once. The antigens of these receptors remain unknown. This material consisted of unstimulated CD8+ T cells sorted from spleen or lymph node cells, taken before transplant. These receptors were collected from a human donor who was the organ donor for an intestinal transplant.

The chain has TRBV28 and TRBJ1-2, with D tentatively TRBD1 (6 bases). The CDR3 totals 17 residues. Looked up from germline, CDR1 is MDHEN and CDR2 is SYDVKM. The ends were cut back, 4 bases at V and 5 bases at J, with 23 bases in the middle. The CDR3 sequence: CASSSTNEGQPHYGYTF. As DNA, the CDR3 is TGTGCCAGCAGTTCAACCAATGAAGGACAGCCACATTATGGCTACACCTTC.

J is TRBJ2-1 and V is TRBV7-6, with a possible D match to TRBD1 (6 bases). The length of the CDR3 is 16 residues. V was pared by 4 bases and J by 3 bases, with 16 bases between. The V gene's germline CDR1 is SGHVS and CDR2 FNYEAQ. The CDR3 region is CASSWAGDTVYNEQFF. Written as DNA, the CDR3 is TGTGCCAGCAGCTGGGCCGGGGACACCGTCTACAATGAGCAGTTCTTC.

This clone came up once. The rearrangement joins TRBV7-2 to TRBJ2-1; perhaps TRBD2 as D (6 bases). Trimming left V 5 bases short and J 6 bases short, with 17 bases between. Germline V gene lookup returns CDR1 SGHTA and CDR2 FQGNSA. This CDR3 has 15 amino acids. CDR3 in amino acids: CASSIYYGTPNEQFF. In DNA form, the CDR3 reads TGTGCCAGCAGCATCTACTACGGGACTCCCAATGAGCAGTTCTTC.

The chain has TRBV6-5 and TRBJ2-7; 7 bases map to TRBD2. J lost 1 base, V lost 6 bases, and 9 bases had no gene match. The CDR3 length is 15 residues. The germline V gene has CDR1 MNHEY and CDR2 SVGAGI. The CDR3 loop is CASSPAWGGSYEQYF. The CDR3 coding sequence is TGTGCCAGCAGCCCTGCTTGGGGGGGGTCCTACGAGCAGTACTTC.

The chain has TRBV11-2 and TRBJ2-5; no clear D gene. Germline CDR1 is SGHAT and CDR2 is FQNNGV. Trimming shortened V by 7 bases and J by 5 bases, and 14 bases separated the two germline ends. The CDR3 extends over 13 amino acids. CDR3 loop: CASIPPERETQYF. DNA of the CDR3: TGTGCCAGCATCCCGCCGGAGAGGGAGACCCAGTACTTC.

The rearrangement uses TRBV7-2 and TRBJ1-5; D not certain. The germline gives CDR1 SGHTA, CDR2 FQGNSA. V gave up 4 bases and J gave up 2 bases, with 15 bases separating them. The CDR3 covers 16 residues. CDR3 DNA: TGTGCCAGCAGCTCCTGGGGAGAATTTGGCAATCAGCCCCAGCATTTT. This translates into CASSSWGEFGNQPQHF.

The rearrangement uses TRBV29-1 and TRBJ2-6; weak D call: TRBD1 (5 bases). The CDR3 covers 14 residues. CDR1 SQVTM and CDR2 ANQGSEA come from the germline V gene. Trimming left V 7 bases short and J 4 bases short, with 14 bases between. The CDR3 DNA is TGCAGCGCCCTTCAAGGGGCAGGGGCCAACGTCCTGACTTTC. It codes for CSALQGAGANVLTF.

The J gene is TRBJ1-2, the V gene TRBV16, with a weak D call TRBD1 (6 bases). V dropped 4 bases and J dropped 3 bases, with 15 bases sitting between them. Per the germline V gene, CDR1 is KGHSY and CDR2 is FQNENV. This CDR3 contains 15 residues. CDR3 sequence reads: CASSPAQQGHYGYTF. In DNA form, the CDR3 reads TGTGCCAGCAGCCCAGCCCAGCAGGGGCACTATGGCTACACCTTC.

V gene TRBV27 combines with J gene TRBJ1-5; tentatively, D is TRBD1 (6 bases). V was cut by 4 bases and J by 2 bases, with 6 bases left in between. In germline, CDR1 is MNHEY, CDR2 SMNVEV (reference sequence). CDR3 size: 13 residues. CDR3 in DNA: TGTGCCAGCAGTTACAGGGGCAATCAGCCCCAGCATTTT. It encodes CASSYRGNQPQHF.

CDR3 residues: CASSSGVASGHNEQFF. The CDR3 DNA follows: TGTGCCAGCAGCTCCGGCGTGGCTAGCGGACACAATGAGCAGTTCTTC. This chain joins TRBV6-6 and TRBJ2-1; TRBD2 agrees at 7 bases. Germline lookup yields CDR1 MNHNY and CDR2 SVGAGI (reference sequence). The CDR3 covers 16 residues. The V segment lost 6 bases and the J segment 5 bases; nucleotides outside the gene matches: 13.

V usage is TRBV9 and J usage is TRBJ1-1; D is unresolved. V was trimmed by 3 bases and J by 13 bases, leaving 19 bases between them. This CDR3 is 13 amino acids long. In germline, CDR1 is SGDLS, CDR2 YYNGEE. The CDR3 spells CASSEDPPGKVFF. The CDR3 DNA is TGTGCCAGCAGCGAGGATCCCCCCGGGAAGGTTTTCTTT. The full variable domain, rest sourced from reference TRBV9 and TRBJ1-1, is DSGVTQTPKHLITATGQRVTLRCSPRSGDLSVYWYQQSLDQGLQFLIQYYNGEERAKGNILERFSAQQFPDLHSELNLSSLELGDSALYFCASSEDPPGKVFFGQGTRLTVV.